Listed here are 30 T cell receptor beta chains from one sample, sequenced in a study of neoadjuvant anti-PD-1 for oral cavity cancer. The time point here: after neoadjuvant nivolumab, at surgical resection. Only in-frame clones appear in the TCRdb table, and some are missing; sequencing was by immunoSEQ multiplex PCR. This table has over 60,000 clones, less than 90% appearing once. This specimen was PBMCs, taken after nivolumab (anti-PD-1) treatment. These receptors all come from a person between 35 and 79 years old with oral cavity squamous cell carcinoma.

V is TRBV4-1 and J is TRBJ2-1; either TRBD1 or TRBD2 may fit D (5 bases each). CDR3 length: 16 amino acids. Germline CDR1 MGHRA, CDR2 YSYEKL. The germline V and J ends were trimmed by 4 bases and 7 bases, with 20 bases remaining between them. CDR3 in DNA: TGCGCCAGCAGCCGCCACCGGGACCCCTTAACTAATGAGCAGTTCTTC. It specifies CASSRHRDPLTNEQFF.

The V and J genes are TRBV10-3 and TRBJ1-1, with 7 bases aligning to TRBD1. Germline CDR1 ENHRY, CDR2 SYGVKD. CDR3 length equals 14 residues. J lost 1 base, V lost 10 bases, and 9 bases had no gene match. The CDR3 spells CATETGQRNTEAFF. In DNA, the CDR3 is TGTGCCACGGAAACGGGACAGAGGAACACTGAAGCTTTCTTT.

About this clone: Sequence at one end of the junction differs from germline and may be a read error. V usage is TRBV30 and J usage is TRBJ2-4; the D is unclear. CDR1 is GTSNPN and CDR2 is SVGIG in the germline V gene (reference sequence). The CDR3 is 12 amino acids. CDR3 sequence reads: CAWGVTKNIQYF. CDR3 in DNA: TGTGCCTGGGGTGTAACCAAAAACATTCAGTACTTC.

This sequence joins TRBV4-2 and TRBJ2-3, with D perhaps TRBD2 (6 bases). This CDR3 contains 16 residues. Germline lookup yields CDR1 LGHNA and CDR2 YNFKEQ. The V end lost 2 bases, the J end lost 3 bases, and 15 bases lay between the germline ends. The CDR3: CASSQFGGGGTDTQYF. CDR3 DNA sequence: TGTGCCAGCAGCCAATTCGGCGGTGGGGGGACAGATACGCAGTATTTT.

The J gene is TRBJ2-7, the V gene TRBV27, with 9 bases identical to TRBD2. The CDR3 extends over 14 amino acids. Germline V gene lookup returns CDR1 MNHEY and CDR2 SMNVEV (reference sequence). V was pared by 9 bases and J by 6 bases, with 12 bases of the junction left unmatched. The CDR3 here is CASNTGLAGTEQYF. The CDR3 coding sequence is TGTGCCAGTAATACGGGGCTAGCGGGGACCGAGCAGTACTTC.

Remarks on this clone: A junction end diverges from the germline sequence, so it may reflect a read error. The rearrangement joins TRBV2 to TRBJ2-3, with 9 bases fitting TRBD2. Germline CDR1 and CDR2: SNHLY and FYNNEI. This CDR3 comprises 13 residues. The DNA of the CDR3 is TGTGCCAGCAGTGAAGTCACCGGGACTAGCATTCATTTT. This translates into CASSEVTGTSIHF.

The rearrangement uses TRBV11-3 and TRBJ1-2, with D possibly being TRBD1 (6 bases). Germline V gives CDR1 SGHNT, CDR2 YENEEA. CDR3 length: 16 amino acids. V was clipped by 0 bases and J by 4 bases, with 15 bases between them. The CDR3 here is CASSLEGGPVPYGYTF. CDR3 coding DNA: TGTGCCAGCAGCTTAGAGGGGGGGCCCGTTCCCTATGGCTACACCTTC.

DNA for the CDR3: TGTGCCAGCAGCTTCTCGGGACTAGCGGGGTTATACTACGAGCAGTACTTC. Amino acids: CASSFSGLAGLYYEQYF. The rearrangement uses TRBV7-9 and TRBJ2-7; 13 nucleotides match TRBD2. CDR1 and CDR2 from the germline V gene are SEHNR and FQNEAQ (reference sequence). V lost 3 bases and J lost 3; bases outside the gene matches: 8. The length of the CDR3 is 17 residues. Together with reference TRBV7-9 and TRBJ2-7, the CDR3 gives the full variable domain: DTGVSQNPRHKITKRGQNVTFRCDPISEHNRLYWYRQTLGQGPEFLTYFQNEAQLEKSRLLSDRFSAERPKGSFSTLEIQRTEQGDSAMYLCASSFSGLAGLYYEQYFGPGTRLTVT.

The chain is built from TRBV18 and TRBJ2-5; D unclear. The CDR3 has 12 amino acids. The V and J ends lost 2 bases and 4 bases respectively, with 5 bases between them. CDR1 KGHSH and CDR2 LQKENI come from the germline V gene. DNA for the CDR3: TGTGCCAGCTCACCAGGCCGAGAGACCCAGTACTTC. Amino acid sequence: CASSPGRETQYF.

The V and J genes are TRBV5-8 and TRBJ1-1, with TRBD1 as a possible D gene (5 bases). This CDR3 comprises 13 residues. Germline loops: CDR1 SGHTS, CDR2 YDEGEE. V shed 0 bases and J shed 9 bases, with 12 bases lying between them. CDR3 in DNA: TGTGCCAGCAGCTTGGTGCGACAGATTAAAGCTTTCTTT. It is translated as CASSLVRQIKAFF.

V gene TRBV5-1 combines with J gene TRBJ2-7; D is uncertain. In germline, CDR1 is SGHRS, CDR2 YFSETQ. The CDR3 sequence is 12 residues long. Deletions cut 0 bases from V and 4 bases from J, with 5 bases between. The CDR3 nucleotides are TGCGCCAGCAGCTTGGACCAGTACGAGCAGTACTTC. Its translation: CASSLDQYEQYF.

This clone was seen more than once but under ten times. The rearrangement links TRBV30 to TRBJ1-1, with D unresolved. Germline CDR1 reads GTSNPN; CDR2 reads SVGIG (reference sequence). This CDR3 is 14 amino acids long. V gave up 1 base and J gave up 1 base, with 10 bases separating them. The CDR3 nucleotides are TGTGCCTGGAGTGGAGGGATACCGAACACTGAAGCTTTCTTT. This translates into CAWSGGIPNTEAFF.

The chain combines TRBV15 with TRBJ2-1, with 7 bases aligning to TRBD2. The germline V gene encodes CDR1 LNHNV and CDR2 YYDKDF (reference sequence). This CDR3 has 13 residues. V gave up 0 bases and J gave up 13 bases; unmatched junction bases: 6. The CDR3 sequence: CATSRDWASGQFF. The CDR3 DNA is TGTGCCACCAGCAGAGATTGGGCTAGCGGACAGTTCTTC.

This chain connects TRBV28 to TRBJ2-7, with D possibly matching TRBD1 (6 bases). The CDR3 is 11 amino acids. Between the trimmed V and J ends, which lost 10 bases and 1 base, there was a span of 8 bases. CDR1 MDHEN and CDR2 SYDVKM come from the germline V gene. The CDR3 protein is CATDSSYEQYF. The CDR3 DNA reads TGTGCCACGGACAGTTCCTACGAGCAGTACTTC.

The CDR3 loop reads CASSVAGHQPQHF. The CDR3 DNA reads TGTGCCAGCAGCGTAGCGGGGCATCAGCCCCAGCATTTT. The chain has TRBV9 and TRBJ1-5; TRBD1 is a possible D gene (5 bases). Germline V gives CDR1 SGDLS, CDR2 YYNGEE. This CDR3 has 13 amino acids. With 0 bases removed from V and 5 bases from J, the gap between germline ends came to 6 bases.

The chain employs TRBV27 and TRBJ2-5; the D gene could be TRBD1 or TRBD2 (6 bases each). V shed 3 bases and J shed 1 base, with 9 bases lying between them. The length of the CDR3 is 14 residues. Germline lookup yields CDR1 MNHEY and CDR2 SMNVEV (reference sequence). The CDR3 here is CASSFRGLQETQYF. CDR3 in DNA: TGTGCCAGCAGTTTCCGGGGGCTCCAAGAGACCCAGTACTTC.

This clone has just a few counts. Here the CDR3 DNA reads TGTGCCAGCAGTTTACGACCACCCTTACCGGGGCCCGGAGGGAACACTGAAGCTTTCTTT. Amino acids: CASSLRPPLPGPGGNTEAFF. The chain uses TRBV27 and TRBJ1-1, with D perhaps TRBD1 (5 bases). The germline V and J ends were trimmed by 2 bases and 1 base, with 26 bases remaining between them. Germline lookup yields CDR1 MNHEY and CDR2 SMNVEV (reference sequence). CDR3 length: 20 amino acids.

The chain employs TRBV4-1 and TRBJ1-1; D not certain. Germline values: CDR1 MGHRA, CDR2 YSYEKL. V was cut by 2 bases and J by 2 bases, with 12 bases left in between. The CDR3 length is 15 residues. The CDR3 DNA follows: TGCGCCAGCAGCCAATTTGGGTACAGCAACACTGAAGCTTTCTTT. This translates into CASSQFGYSNTEAFF.

This rearrangement joins TRBV11-2 to TRBJ2-7, with 10 bases identical to TRBD1. The CDR3 is 12 amino acids. V lost 3 bases and J lost 10; bases outside the gene matches: 3. The germline CDR1 and CDR2 sequences are SGHAT and FQNNGV. The DNA for the CDR3 is TGTGCCAGCAGCTTCGGACAGGGGGAACAGTACTTC. This codes for CASSFGQGEQYF.

The chain recombines TRBV14 with TRBJ1-1; perhaps TRBD1 as D (6 bases). Germline V gene data show CDR1 as SGHDN and CDR2 as FVKESK. V was cut by 4 bases and J by 6 bases, with 18 bases left in between. This CDR3 has 15 residues. This chain's CDR3 is CASSLPGTHWSEAFF. CDR3 sequence (DNA): TGTGCCAGCAGCCTACCCGGGACACACTGGTCTGAAGCTTTCTTT. Together with reference TRBV14 and TRBJ1-1, the CDR3 gives the full variable domain: EAGVTQFPSHSVIEKGQTVTLRCDPISGHDNLYWYRRVMGKEIKFLLHFVKESKQDESGMPNNRFLAERTGGTYSTLKVQPAELEDSGVYFCASSLPGTHWSEAFFGQGTRLTVV.

V and J are TRBV5-6 and TRBJ2-1; D may be TRBD2 (5 bases). The V end lost 1 base, the J end lost 3 bases, and 11 bases lay between the germline ends. CDR3 size: 15 residues. The germline CDR1 and CDR2 sequences are SGHDT and YYEEEE. The CDR3 coding sequence is TGTGCCAGCAGCTTGTCCCCAGCGGACTACAATGAGCAGTTCTTC. Residues: CASSLSPADYNEQFF.

The rearrangement joins TRBV28 to TRBJ2-1; D tentatively fits TRBD1 or TRBD2 (5 bases each). V gave up 2 bases and J gave up 9 bases, with 8 bases separating them. Germline CDR1 and CDR2: MDHEN and SYDVKM. This CDR3 spans 12 amino acids. The CDR3 DNA is TGTGCCAGCAGTTTACGTGGGGGTGAGCAGTTCTTC. Amino acids: CASSLRGGEQFF.

This chain connects TRBV28 to TRBJ1-2; D possibly corresponds to TRBD1 (6 bases). Germline V gene sequence: CDR1 MDHEN, CDR2 SYDVKM. This CDR3 has 14 amino acids. Trimming stripped 3 bases from V and 2 bases from J, with 10 bases between. The CDR3 DNA is TGTGCCAGCAGTTTTGCGGGGGGCAACTATGGCTACACCTTC. Amino acid sequence: CASSFAGGNYGYTF.

The chain has TRBV15 and TRBJ1-4; TRBD1 matches 10 bases. With 4 bases clipped from V and 8 bases from J, the junction kept 4 bases outside the gene matches. The CDR3 runs 14 residues. Germline V gene lookup returns CDR1 LNHNV and CDR2 YYDKDF (reference sequence). DNA for the CDR3: TGTGCCACCAGCAAGGGACAGGGGACGGAAAAACTGTTTTTT. Its protein product is CATSKGQGTEKLFF.

This chain joins TRBV30 and TRBJ2-5, with TRBD1 identical over 9 bases. V shed 8 bases and J 5 bases; nucleotides not matched to a gene: 6. The V gene's germline CDR1 is GTSNPN and CDR2 SVGIG (reference sequence). The CDR3 is made up of 12 amino acids. CDR3 coding DNA: TGTGCCACCGACAGGGGGATCGAGACCCAGTACTTC. Protein: CATDRGIETQYF.

This clone was seen just once. The chain joins TRBV6-4 to TRBJ2-3; D unresolved. The germline gives CDR1 MRHNA, CDR2 SNTAGT. The V end was cut by 3 bases, the J end by 5 bases, with 9 bases between. The length of the CDR3 is 13 residues. In nucleotides, the CDR3 is TGTGCCAGCAGTGAAACGCCCGGAGATACGCAGTATTTT. This codes for CASSETPGDTQYF.

This chain joins TRBV7-9 and TRBJ2-1, with 8 nucleotides matching TRBD1. Trimming at V came to 8 bases and at J to 6 bases, leaving 6 bases not matched to a gene. This CDR3 is 13 amino acids long. Germline V gene data show CDR1 as SEHNR and CDR2 as FQNEAQ (reference sequence). CDR3 residues: CASGGQVANEQFF. In DNA form, the CDR3 reads TGTGCCAGCGGGGGACAGGTGGCCAATGAGCAGTTCTTC.

This clone showed up just once. This rearrangement joins TRBV6-6 to TRBJ1-2; D is possibly TRBD1 (5 bases). Germline CDR1 MNHNY, CDR2 SVGAGI (reference sequence). This CDR3 is 14 amino acids long. V gave up 2 bases and J gave up 8 bases, with 15 bases separating them. As DNA, the CDR3 is TGTGCCAGCAGTTACGATCGTGCCAGGGACGGCTACACCTTC. It translates to CASSYDRARDGYTF.

The chain is built from TRBV11-2 and TRBJ1-2; D ambiguous. The V gene's germline CDR1 is SGHAT and CDR2 FQNNGV. V was clipped by 2 bases and J by 4 bases, with 11 bases between them. The CDR3 spans 14 residues. The DNA for the CDR3 is TGTGCCAGCAGCTTAACATCCGGGGTCTATGGCTACACCTTC. This translates into CASSLTSGVYGYTF. The whole variable domain, remainder taken from reference TRBV11-2 and TRBJ1-2, is EAGVAQSPRYKIIEKRQSVAFWCNPISGHATLYWYQQILGQGPKLLIQFQNNGVVDDSQLPKDRFSAERLKGVDSTLKIQPAKLEDSAVYLCASSLTSGVYGYTFGSGTRLTVV.

The chain joins TRBV5-1 to TRBJ2-3; 9 bases are a match to TRBD1. Unmatched junction bases numbered 14, after V lost 3 bases and J lost 6 bases. CDR1 is SGHRS, CDR2 YFSETQ, per germline. CDR3 length equals 17 residues. The CDR3 sequence is CASSSNAGKTGGDTQYF. The CDR3 DNA is TGCGCCAGCAGCTCGAACGCCGGTAAAACAGGGGGCGATACGCAGTATTTT.